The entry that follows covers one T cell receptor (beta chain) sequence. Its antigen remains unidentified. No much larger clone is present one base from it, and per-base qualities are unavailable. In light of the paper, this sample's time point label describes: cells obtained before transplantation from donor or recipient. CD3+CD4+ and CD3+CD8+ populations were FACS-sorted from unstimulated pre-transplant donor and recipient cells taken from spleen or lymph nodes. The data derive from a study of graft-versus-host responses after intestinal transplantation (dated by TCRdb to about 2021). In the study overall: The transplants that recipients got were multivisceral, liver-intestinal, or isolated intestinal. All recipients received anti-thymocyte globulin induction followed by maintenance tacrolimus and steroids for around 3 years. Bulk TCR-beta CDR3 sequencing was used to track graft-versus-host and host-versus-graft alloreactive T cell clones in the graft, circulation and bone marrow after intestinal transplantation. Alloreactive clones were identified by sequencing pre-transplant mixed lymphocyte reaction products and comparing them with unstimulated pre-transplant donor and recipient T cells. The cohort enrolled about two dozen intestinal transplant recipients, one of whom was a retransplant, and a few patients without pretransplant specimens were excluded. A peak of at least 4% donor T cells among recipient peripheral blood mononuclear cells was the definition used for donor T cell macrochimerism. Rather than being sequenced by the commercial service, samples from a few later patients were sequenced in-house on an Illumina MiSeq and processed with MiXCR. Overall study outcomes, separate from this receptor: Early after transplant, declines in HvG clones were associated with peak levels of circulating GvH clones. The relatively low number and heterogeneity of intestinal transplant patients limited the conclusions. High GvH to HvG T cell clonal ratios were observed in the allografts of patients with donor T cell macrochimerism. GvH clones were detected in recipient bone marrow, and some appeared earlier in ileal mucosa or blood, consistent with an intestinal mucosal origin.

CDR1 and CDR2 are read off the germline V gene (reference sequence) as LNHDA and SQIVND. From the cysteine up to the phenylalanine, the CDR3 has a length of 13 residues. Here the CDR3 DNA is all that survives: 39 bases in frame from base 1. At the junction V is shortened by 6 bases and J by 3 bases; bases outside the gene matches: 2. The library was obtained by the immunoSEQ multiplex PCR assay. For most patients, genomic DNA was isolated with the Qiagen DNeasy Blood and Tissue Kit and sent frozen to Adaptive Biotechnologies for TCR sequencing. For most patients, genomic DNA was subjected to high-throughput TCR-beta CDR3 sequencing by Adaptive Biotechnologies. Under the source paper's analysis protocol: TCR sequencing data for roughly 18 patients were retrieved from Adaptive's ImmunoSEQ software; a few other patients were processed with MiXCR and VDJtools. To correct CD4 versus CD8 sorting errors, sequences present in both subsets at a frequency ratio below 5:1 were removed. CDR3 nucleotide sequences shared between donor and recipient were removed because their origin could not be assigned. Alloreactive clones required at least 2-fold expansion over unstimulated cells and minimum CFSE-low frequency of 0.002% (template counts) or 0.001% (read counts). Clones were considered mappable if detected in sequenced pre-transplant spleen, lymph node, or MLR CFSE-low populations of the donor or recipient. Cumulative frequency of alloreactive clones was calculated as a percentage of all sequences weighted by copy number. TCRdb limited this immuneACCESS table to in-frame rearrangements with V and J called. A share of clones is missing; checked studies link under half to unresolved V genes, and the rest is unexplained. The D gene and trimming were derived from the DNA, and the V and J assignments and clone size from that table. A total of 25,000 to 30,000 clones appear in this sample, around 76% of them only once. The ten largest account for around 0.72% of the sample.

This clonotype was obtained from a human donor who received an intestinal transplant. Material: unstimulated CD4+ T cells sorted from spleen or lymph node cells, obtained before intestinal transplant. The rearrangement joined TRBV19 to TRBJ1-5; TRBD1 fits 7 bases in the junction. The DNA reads TGTGCCAGTAGGGGACAGTTCAATCAGCCCCAGCATTTT. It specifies CASRGQFNQPQHF.